This T cell receptor (beta chain) was sequenced for a study of metastatic and nonmetastatic thyroid tumors. Looking at the study overall: It was across blood and tumor or nodule tissue from malignant and benign thyroid patients that repertoires were compared.

Authors' data handling: Using the CDR3 differences seen across clinicopathological groups, the authors built a distant-metastasis classifier for papillary thyroid cancer, which was meant to discriminate distant-metastatic patients. TCRdb re-analyzed the PCR reads through MiXCR. Here the V and J calls rest on TCRdb's processing, not on the authors' analysis. Found here are 25,000 to 35,000 clones, 10% to 13% of them singletons; the top ten hold approximately 15%. CDR1 and CDR2 from the germline V gene are SGHTA and FQGNSA. The CDR3 is made up of 14 amino acids. J was trimmed by 3 bases and V by 6 bases; bases with no gene match: 8. Findings and caveats of the study: Malignant thyroid tumors reportedly exceeded benign nodules significantly in TCR beta diversity, with the difference appearing in blood and tumor.

Thyroid surgery was preceded by no treatment in any patient. In the case of this clone: Its antigen is as yet unknown.

The sequencing input was blood. The chain links TRBV7-2 to TRBJ2-7; 7 nucleotides align to TRBD2. This TCR derives from a female donor with papillary thyroid cancer or a benign thyroid nodule (not recorded which). Some clones in this sample may be carry-over from other donors' samples. In DNA, the CDR3 is TGTGCCAGCAGACCCGGAGGCGGGAGCTACGAGCAGTACTTC. This sequence encodes CASRPGGGSYEQYF.